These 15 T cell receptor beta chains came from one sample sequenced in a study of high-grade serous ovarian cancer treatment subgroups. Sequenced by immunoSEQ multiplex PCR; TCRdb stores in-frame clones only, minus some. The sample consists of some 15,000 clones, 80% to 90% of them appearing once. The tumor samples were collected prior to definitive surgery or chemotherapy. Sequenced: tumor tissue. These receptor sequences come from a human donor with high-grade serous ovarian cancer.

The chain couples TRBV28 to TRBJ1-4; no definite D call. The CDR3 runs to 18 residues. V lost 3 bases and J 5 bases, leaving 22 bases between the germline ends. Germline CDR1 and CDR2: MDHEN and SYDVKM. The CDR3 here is CASSFLGGFPDINEKLFF. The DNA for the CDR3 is TGTGCCAGCAGTTTTTTGGGCGGGTTTCCCGATATAAATGAAAAACTGTTTTTT.

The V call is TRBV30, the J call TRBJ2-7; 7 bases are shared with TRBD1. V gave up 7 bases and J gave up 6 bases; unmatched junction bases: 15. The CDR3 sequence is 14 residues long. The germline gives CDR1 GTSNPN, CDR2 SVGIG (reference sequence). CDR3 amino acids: CASGARTGPFEQYF. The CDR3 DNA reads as TGTGCCTCCGGGGCCAGGACAGGTCCCTTCGAGCAGTACTTC.

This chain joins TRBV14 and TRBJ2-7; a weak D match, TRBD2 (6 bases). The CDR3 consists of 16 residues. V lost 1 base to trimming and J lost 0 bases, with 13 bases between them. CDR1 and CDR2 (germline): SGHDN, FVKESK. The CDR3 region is CASSQGRGWNSYEQYF. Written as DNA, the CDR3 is TGTGCCAGCAGCCAAGGGAGGGGCTGGAACTCCTACGAGCAGTACTTC.

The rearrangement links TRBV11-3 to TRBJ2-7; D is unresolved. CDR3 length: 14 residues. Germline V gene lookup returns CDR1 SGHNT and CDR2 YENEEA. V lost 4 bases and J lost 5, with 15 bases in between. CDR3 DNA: TGTGCCAGCAGCTCACCGTACCTAGGCCACGAGCAGTACTTC. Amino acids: CASSSPYLGHEQYF.

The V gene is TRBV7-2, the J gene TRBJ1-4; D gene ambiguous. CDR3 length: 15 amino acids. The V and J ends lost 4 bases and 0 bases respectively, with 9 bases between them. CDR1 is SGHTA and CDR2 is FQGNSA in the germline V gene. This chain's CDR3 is CASSYNSATNEKLFF. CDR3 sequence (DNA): TGTGCCAGCAGCTATAACAGTGCAACTAATGAAAAACTGTTTTTT.

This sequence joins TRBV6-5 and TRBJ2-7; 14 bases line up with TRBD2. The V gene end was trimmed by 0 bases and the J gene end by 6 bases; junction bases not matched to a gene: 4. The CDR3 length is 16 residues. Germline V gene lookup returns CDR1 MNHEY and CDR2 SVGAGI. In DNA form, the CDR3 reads TGTGCCAGCAGTTACTCGACTAGCGGGGGGGGGTTCGAGCAGTACTTC. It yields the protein CASSYSTSGGGFEQYF.

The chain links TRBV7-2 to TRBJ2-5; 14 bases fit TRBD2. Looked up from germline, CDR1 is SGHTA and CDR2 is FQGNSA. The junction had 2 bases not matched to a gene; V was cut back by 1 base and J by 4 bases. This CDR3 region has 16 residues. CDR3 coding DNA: TGTGCCAGCAGCTTAGGACTAGCGGGGGGGCCAGAGACCCAGTACTTC. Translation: CASSLGLAGGPETQYF.

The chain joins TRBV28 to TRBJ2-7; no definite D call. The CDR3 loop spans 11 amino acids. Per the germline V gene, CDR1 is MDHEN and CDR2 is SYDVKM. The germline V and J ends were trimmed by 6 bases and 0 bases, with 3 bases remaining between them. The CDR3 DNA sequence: TGTGCCAGCAGGGCCTCCTACGAGCAGTACTTC. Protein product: CASRASYEQYF.

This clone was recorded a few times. The chain's CDR3 is CACVPRQNTEAFF. The CDR3 nucleotides are TGTGCCTGCGTCCCGCGCCAAAACACTGAAGCTTTCTTT. V gene TRBV30 combines with J gene TRBJ1-1; D is undetermined. V lost 6 bases, J lost 2 bases, and 13 bases lay in between. CDR3 size: 13 residues. Germline CDR1 is GTSNPN and CDR2 is SVGIG (reference sequence).

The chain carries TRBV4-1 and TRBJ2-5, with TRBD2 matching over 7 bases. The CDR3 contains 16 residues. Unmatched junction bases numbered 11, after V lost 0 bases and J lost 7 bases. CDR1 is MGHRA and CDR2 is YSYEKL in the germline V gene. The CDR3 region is CASSQDFASGLGTQYF. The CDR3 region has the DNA TGCGCCAGCAGCCAAGACTTCGCTAGCGGTTTGGGGACCCAGTACTTC.

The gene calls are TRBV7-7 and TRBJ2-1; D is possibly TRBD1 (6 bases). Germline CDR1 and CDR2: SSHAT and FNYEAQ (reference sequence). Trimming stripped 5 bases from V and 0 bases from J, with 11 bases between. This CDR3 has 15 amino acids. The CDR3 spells CASSPGDNSYNEQFF. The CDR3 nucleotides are TGTGCCAGCAGCCCCGGGGACAACTCCTACAATGAGCAGTTCTTC.

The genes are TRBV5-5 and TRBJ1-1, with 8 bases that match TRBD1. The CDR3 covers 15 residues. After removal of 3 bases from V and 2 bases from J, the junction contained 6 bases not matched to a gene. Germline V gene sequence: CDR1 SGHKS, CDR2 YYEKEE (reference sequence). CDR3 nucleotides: TGTGCCAGCAGCTACCTCAGGGGGCTTAACACTGAAGCTTTCTTT. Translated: CASSYLRGLNTEAFF.

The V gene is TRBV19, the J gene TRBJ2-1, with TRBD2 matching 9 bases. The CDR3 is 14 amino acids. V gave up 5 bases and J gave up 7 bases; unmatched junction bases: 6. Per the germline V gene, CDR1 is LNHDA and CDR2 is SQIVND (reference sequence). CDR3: CASSSLAGMNEQFF. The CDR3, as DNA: TGTGCCAGTAGTTCGCTAGCGGGGATGAATGAGCAGTTCTTC.

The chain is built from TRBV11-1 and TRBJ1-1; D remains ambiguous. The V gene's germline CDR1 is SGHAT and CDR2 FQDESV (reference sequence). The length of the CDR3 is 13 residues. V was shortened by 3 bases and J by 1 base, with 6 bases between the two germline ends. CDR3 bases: TGTGCCAGCAGCTTTATTCGGAACACTGAAGCTTTCTTT. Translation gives CASSFIRNTEAFF.

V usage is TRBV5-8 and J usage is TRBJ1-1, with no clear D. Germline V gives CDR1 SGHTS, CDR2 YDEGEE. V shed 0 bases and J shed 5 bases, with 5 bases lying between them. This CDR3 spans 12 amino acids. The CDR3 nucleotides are TGTGCCAGCAGCTTGGTTGATACTGAAGCTTTCTTT. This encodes CASSLVDTEAFF.